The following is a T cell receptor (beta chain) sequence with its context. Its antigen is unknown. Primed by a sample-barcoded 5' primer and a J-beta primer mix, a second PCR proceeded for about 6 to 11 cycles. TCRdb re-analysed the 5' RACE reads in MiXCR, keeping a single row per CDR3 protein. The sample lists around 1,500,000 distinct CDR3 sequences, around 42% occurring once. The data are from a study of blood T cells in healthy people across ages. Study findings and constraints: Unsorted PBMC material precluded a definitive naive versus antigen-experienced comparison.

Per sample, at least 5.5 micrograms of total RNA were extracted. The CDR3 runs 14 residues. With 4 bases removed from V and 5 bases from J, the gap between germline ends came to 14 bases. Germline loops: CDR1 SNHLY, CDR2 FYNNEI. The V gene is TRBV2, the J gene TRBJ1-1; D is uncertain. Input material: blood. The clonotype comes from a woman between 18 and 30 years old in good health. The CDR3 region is CASSAGLIGTEAFF. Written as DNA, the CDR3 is TGTGCCAGCAGTGCCGGGCTAATTGGGACTGAAGCTTTCTTT. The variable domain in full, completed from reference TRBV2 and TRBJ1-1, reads EPEVTQTPSHQVTQMGQEVILRCVPISNHLYFYWYRQILGQKVEFLVSFYNNEISEKSEIFDDQFSVERPDGSNFTLKIRSTKLEDSAMYFCASSAGLIGTEAFFGQGTRLTVV.